This T cell receptor (beta chain) was recorded in a study of blood T cell dynamics during melanoma immunotherapy. Study-wide background: First-line therapy was either pembrolizumab or nivolumab with ipilimumab for metastatic melanoma. Study outcomes and limitations: Whether repertoire-driving clones were melanoma-specific could not be determined.

V lost 6 bases, J lost 8 bases, and 8 bases lay in between. This CDR3 spans 10 amino acids. Germline V gives CDR1 SGDLS, CDR2 YYNGEE. Notes on this clone: Its cognate antigen is unknown.

Profiling relied on immunoSEQ multiplex PCR, and the TCRdb table lists in-frame clones only, not all of them. Of around 15,000 clones detected, 85% to 95% appear once; the ten largest clones hold over 0.2%. As for time point: week 3, after first cycle of checkpoint inhibitor. Patients had no prior systemic cancer treatment, immunosuppressants or other active cancers. The TCR sequence derives from a human donor with melanoma. This sequence joins TRBV9 and TRBJ1-2; D unresolved. Sequenced here: effector memory CD8+ T cells from blood, sampled from a patient treated with checkpoint blockade. CDR3 residues: CASTGRGYTF. The CDR3 bases are TGTGCCAGCACGGGGAGGGGCTACACCTTC.